The next 23 T cell receptor beta chains were all read from a single sample in a study of T-cell reconstitution after alpha-beta-depleted transplantation in children. Unique molecular identifiers were used to barcode this TCRbeta library. TCRdb reanalysed the PCR reads using MiXCR and keeps one entry per CDR3 protein. The data hold 350,000 to 450,000 distinct CDR3 sequences, with 13% observed a single time. Specimen: PBMCs, collected from the stem cell graft. All receptors come from a human donor who donated a stem cell graft to a child with Fanconi anemia.

Ten or more counts support this clonotype. The rearrangement joins TRBV5-1 to TRBJ1-1, with D perhaps TRBD1 (6 bases). Trimming took off 4 bases at V and 1 base at J, with 14 bases between the two ends. The CDR3 covers 15 residues. Germline values: CDR1 SGHRS, CDR2 YFSETQ. Here the CDR3 DNA reads TGCGCCAGCAGCGCGGGGGGGGCAGCGAACACTGAAGCTTTCTTT. It codes for CASSAGGAANTEAFF.

A remark on this clonotype: No conserved phenylalanine or tryptophan is present at the end of the CDR3, so a read error is the likely explanation. The genes are TRBV24-1 and TRBJ1-5; 9 positions agree with TRBD1. Germline V gene sequence: CDR1 KGHDR, CDR2 SFDVKD. The CDR3 has 15 amino acids. V lost 5 bases and J lost 1; bases outside the gene matches: 2. The CDR3 here is CATSGDRGSNQPQHV. CDR3 in DNA: TGTGCCACCAGTGGTGACAGGGGGAGCAATCAGCCCCAGCATGTT.

This clonotype has a handful of counts. This chain connects TRBV5-1 to TRBJ1-1; the D gene is possibly TRBD1 (5 bases). V was trimmed by 4 bases and J by 1 base, leaving 23 bases between them. Germline V gene data show CDR1 as SGHRS and CDR2 as YFSETQ. The CDR3 sequence is 18 residues long. CDR3 amino acids: CASSLRLGVESGNTEAFF. CDR3 coding DNA: TGCGCCAGCAGCCTCCGCTTGGGGGTCGAATCGGGGAACACTGAAGCTTTCTTT.

The gene calls are TRBV4-1 and TRBJ1-4; D may be TRBD1 (6 bases). CDR1 and CDR2 from the germline V gene are MGHRA and YSYEKL. The CDR3 consists of 18 residues. V lost 2 bases and J 6 bases, leaving 22 bases between the germline ends. This chain's CDR3 is CASSQTFGGHLSDEKLFF. In DNA, the CDR3 is TGCGCCAGCAGCCAAACGTTCGGGGGACACCTAAGTGATGAAAAACTGTTTTTT.

V and J are TRBV19 and TRBJ1-1; the D gene is possibly TRBD1 (5 bases). CDR3 length: 16 residues. Germline-derived CDR1 and CDR2 are LNHDA and SQIVND (reference sequence). Trimming took off 5 bases at V and 1 base at J, with 17 bases between the two ends. As DNA, the CDR3 is TGTGCCAGTAGTCTAGGGCGGGGGATTTGGAACACTGAAGCTTTCTTT. Protein: CASSLGRGIWNTEAFF.

The rearrangement uses TRBV29-1 and TRBJ1-2; maybe TRBD1 (5 bases). The germline V gene has CDR1 SQVTM and CDR2 ANQGSEA. The CDR3 runs to 13 residues. V gave up 5 bases and J gave up 4 bases, with 14 bases separating them. CDR3 DNA: TGCAGCGTTCAAACCCCCCAGGGCTATGGCTACACCTTC. It translates to CSVQTPQGYGYTF.

The rearrangement uses TRBV6-1 and TRBJ2-5, with 9 positions matching TRBD2. J gave up 5 bases and V 4 bases, and 8 bases lay outside the gene matches. This CDR3 has 15 residues. The germline V gene encodes CDR1 MNHNS and CDR2 SASEGT. CDR3 DNA: TGTGCCAGCAGTGCCTTTGGCGGGGGGGCGGAGACCCAGTACTTC. Its protein product is CASSAFGGGAETQYF.

The chain combines TRBV6-4 with TRBJ2-1, with D perhaps assigned TRBD1 or TRBD2 (5 bases each). CDR1 and CDR2 from the germline V gene are MRHNA and SNTAGT. The CDR3 is 15 amino acids. The V end was cut by 2 bases, the J end by 0 bases, with 8 bases between. CDR3 amino acids: CASSDGTSSYNEQFF. DNA of the CDR3: TGTGCCAGCAGTGACGGGACGAGCTCCTACAATGAGCAGTTCTTC.

This clonotype was seen ten or more times. The V and J genes are TRBV5-1 and TRBJ1-1, with no clear D. Germline assignment: CDR1 SGHRS and CDR2 YFSETQ. The V and J ends lost 0 bases and 1 base respectively, with 7 bases between them. The CDR3 covers 14 residues. The CDR3 loop reads CASSLVVGNTEAFF. The DNA for the CDR3 is TGCGCCAGCAGCTTGGTTGTGGGGAACACTGAAGCTTTCTTT.

The chain uses TRBV10-3 and TRBJ2-3, with 8 positions matching TRBD1. The CDR3 consists of 15 residues. With V trimmed by 2 bases and J by 2 bases, 3 bases remained unmatched. Germline V gives CDR1 ENHRY, CDR2 SYGVKD. The CDR3 DNA sequence: TGTGCCATCAGTGAGGGACAGGGACACACAGATACGCAGTATTTT. This codes for CAISEGQGHTDTQYF.

The chain has TRBV20-1 and TRBJ2-5; D unclear. The CDR3 totals 15 residues. V was pared by 0 bases and J by 4 bases, with 15 bases between. Per germline, CDR1 DFQATT and CDR2 SNEGSKA (reference sequence). The CDR3 loop reads CSARDGQMSRETQYF. For the CDR3, the DNA is TGCAGTGCTAGAGATGGTCAGATGTCCCGAGAGACCCAGTACTTC.

V is TRBV9 and J is TRBJ1-1; 10 bases agree with TRBD1. The CDR3 has 15 amino acids. Trimming at V came to 4 bases and at J to 4 bases, leaving 7 bases not matched to a gene. CDR1 and CDR2 (germline): SGDLS, YYNGEE. The CDR3 DNA sequence: TGTGCCAGCAGCCCGAGGACAGGGGGAACCACTGAAGCTTTCTTT. This codes for CASSPRTGGTTEAFF. The full variable domain, completed using reference TRBV9 and TRBJ1-1, is DSGVTQTPKHLITATGQRVTLRCSPRSGDLSVYWYQQSLDQGLQFLIQYYNGEERAKGNILERFSAQQFPDLHSELNLSSLELGDSALYFCASSPRTGGTTEAFFGQGTRLTVV.

This clonotype was recorded many times. J is TRBJ2-5 and V is TRBV5-8; unclear D gene. V lost 3 bases, J lost 2 bases, and 14 bases lay in between. CDR1 is SGHTS, CDR2 YDEGEE, per germline. The CDR3 is 15 amino acids. The CDR3: CASSSAARYQETQYF. The DNA for the CDR3 is TGTGCCAGCAGCTCCGCGGCTCGATATCAAGAGACCCAGTACTTC.

V usage is TRBV5-1 and J usage is TRBJ2-6; tentative D call: TRBD2 (5 bases). The CDR3 extends over 16 amino acids. V lost 0 bases to trimming and J lost 0 bases, with 7 bases between them. CDR1 and CDR2 (germline): SGHRS, YFSETQ. CDR3 bases: TGCGCCAGCAGCTTGGCCGGGGACTCTGGGGCCAACGTCCTGACTTTC. It encodes CASSLAGDSGANVLTF.

This clonotype was counted between two and nine times. The chain has TRBV12-3 or TRBV12-4 and TRBJ1-1; D unresolved. The CDR3 sequence is 11 residues long. Trimming stripped 3 bases from V and 7 bases from J, with 6 bases between. The CDR3 nucleotides read TGTGCCAGCAGTTTTCGTGGTGAAGCTTTCTTT. Amino acids: CASSFRGEAFF.

Turning to this clonotype: One end of the junction fails to match germline, which may point to a read error. The V call is TRBV12-5, the J call TRBJ2-5, with 10 bases matching TRBD2. This CDR3 is built from 15 residues. CDR1 is LGHNT and CDR2 is FRNRAP in the germline V gene. DNA of the CDR3: TGTGCTAGCACAATATGGATAGCGGGGGGCCCTGGGAAATCCTTC. It yields the protein CASTIWIAGGPGKSF.

This clonotype was seen many times. This chain connects TRBV5-1 to TRBJ1-2; the D gene is possibly TRBD1 (5 bases). Deletions cut 5 bases from V and 4 bases from J, with 12 bases between. Germline values: CDR1 SGHRS, CDR2 YFSETQ. CDR3 length equals 13 residues. CDR3 region: CASRPDSLYGYTF. The CDR3, as DNA: TGCGCCAGCAGACCCGACAGCCTCTATGGCTACACCTTC.

The chain joins TRBV29-1 to TRBJ1-1; 7 bases match TRBD1. V lost 3 bases to trimming and J lost 8 bases; unmatched junction nucleotides: 9. This CDR3 comprises 13 residues. The V gene's germline CDR1 is SQVTM and CDR2 ANQGSEA. CDR3 sequence (DNA): TGCAGCGTTGACGAAATGACAGGGTCAGAAGCTTTCTTT. This encodes CSVDEMTGSEAFF.

This clonotype was observed many times. This chain connects TRBV5-1 to TRBJ1-1; 8 bases line up with TRBD1. The CDR3 is 13 residues long. Germline assignment: CDR1 SGHRS and CDR2 YFSETQ. Trimming cost V 5 bases and J 3 bases; bases outside gene matches: 3. The CDR3 region is CASRDRVDTEAFF. CDR3 DNA sequence: TGCGCCAGCAGGGACAGGGTCGACACTGAAGCTTTCTTT.

This chain joins TRBV7-9 and TRBJ1-1, with D perhaps matching TRBD1 (5 bases). V lost 5 bases, J lost 0 bases, and 16 bases lay in between. CDR1 and CDR2 (germline): SEHNR, FQNEAQ (reference sequence). The CDR3 covers 16 residues. CDR3 nucleotides: TGTGCCAGCAGCCTACAGTTGGGGGGTATGAACACTGAAGCTTTCTTT. Amino acid sequence: CASSLQLGGMNTEAFF.

This clonotype was seen a few times. The chain is built from TRBV5-1 and TRBJ2-1, with 7 bases fitting TRBD2. CDR1 is SGHRS, CDR2 YFSETQ, per germline. V shed 0 bases and J 8 bases; nucleotides not matched to a gene: 8. The CDR3 runs to 15 residues. This chain's CDR3 is CASSLGAGSGDEQFF. The CDR3 nucleotides read TGCGCCAGCAGCTTGGGAGCCGGGAGCGGGGATGAGCAGTTCTTC.

This clonotype showed up many times. This rearrangement joins TRBV29-1 to TRBJ2-2; 7 nucleotides match TRBD1. V was pared by 6 bases and J by 2 bases, with 3 bases of the junction left unmatched. CDR3 length: 13 amino acids. CDR1 and CDR2 from the germline V gene are SQVTM and ANQGSEA. The CDR3 DNA sequence: TGCAGCGTCCGGGACAGCAACACCGGGGAGCTGTTTTTT. Protein product: CSVRDSNTGELFF.

This clonotype was counted at least ten times. The genes are TRBV4-3 and TRBJ1-2, with D unresolved. The CDR3 loop spans 15 amino acids. Trimming removed 0 bases from V and 4 bases from J, with 12 bases in between. Looked up from germline, CDR1 is LGHNA and CDR2 is YSLEER. CDR3 amino acids: CASSQESLSIYGYTF. Here the CDR3 DNA reads TGCGCCAGCAGCCAAGAGAGCTTGAGTATCTATGGCTACACCTTC.